The sequence of this TCR beta chain was determined in a study of T cells in Graves' hyperthyroidism and ophthalmopathy. Thyroid ultrasound, orbital computed tomography, clinical symptoms, and serum thyroxine and TRAb underpinned diagnoses. TCR beta CDR3 regions were amplified from RNA transcripts. The primer set for the first-round RT-PCR of the TCR CDR3 was HTBI. From the multiplex PCR reads, TCRdb called clonotypes with MiXCR, one entry per CDR3 protein. The sample has 300,000 to 400,000 distinct CDR3 sequences; roughly 13% are singletons. Material for sequencing was blood. The receptor comes from a woman aged 55-70 years with Graves' hyperthyroidism.

DNA of the CDR3: TGTGCCAGCAGTTTCATCGGAGAAAAACTGTTTTTT. Translation gives CASSFIGEKLFF. This chain connects TRBV12-3 or TRBV12-4 to TRBJ1-4; D ambiguous. V gave up 3 bases and J gave up 8 bases, with 7 bases separating them. CDR3 length: 12 residues.